The next 14 T cell receptor beta chains were all read from a single sample in a study of tumor and adjacent non-tumor tissue in lung cancer (dated by TCRdb to between 2017 and 2018). The receptor library was made with multiplex PCR. Sequencing was carried out with an Illumina HiSeq 2500. TCRbeta libraries were built by three rounds of nested PCR using primers (Table S4), following protocols modified from ARM-PCR. Using fastp at Q25 and MiXCR, TCRdb reprocessed the public reads and kept productive beta chains. Each record represents a unique CDR3 protein, reported with the most common genes and DNA among its rows. The sample records tens of thousands of distinct CDR3 sequences, over 65% of which are singletons. The ten biggest clones cover 40% of the sample. RNA was isolated from bulk, unsorted tissue, and RNA quality was assessed with a NanoDrop ND-1000 and an Agilent 2100. For the normal lung samples, distant non-tumor tissue was collected more than 3 cm away from the tumor edge.

The sequenced sample consisted of distant non-tumor lung tissue. The receptors stem from a man between 65 and 85 years old with non-small cell lung cancer.

Concerning this clonotype itself: A much larger clone sits a single nucleotide away, making a read error possible. The chain recombines TRBV7-8 with TRBJ2-5; D is possibly TRBD2 (6 bases). Trimming pared 5 bases from V and 2 bases from J, leaving 15 bases between. The CDR3 extends over 15 amino acids. Germline-derived CDR1 and CDR2 are SGHVS and FQNEAQ. CDR3 coding DNA: TGTGCCAGCAGCCCCTGGAGCGGGCCTCAAGAGACCCAGTACTTC. This encodes CASSPWSGPQETQYF. The complete variable domain, with remaining parts taken from reference TRBV7-8 and TRBJ2-5, reads GAGVSQSPRYKVAKRGQDVALRCDPISGHVSLFWYQQALGQGPEFLTYFQNEAQLDKSGLPSDRFFAERPEGSVSTLKIQRTQQEDSAVYLCASSPWSGPQETQYFGPGTRLLVL.

This clonotype is a singleton in its sample. This sequence joins TRBV10-3 and TRBJ1-6; D not certain. Trimming shortened V by 10 bases and J by 7 bases, and 17 bases separated the two germline ends. The CDR3 has 14 amino acids. Germline-derived CDR1 and CDR2 are ENHRY and SYGVKD. Written as DNA, the CDR3 is TGTGCCACTCAAGGACCGTATGGGAATTCACCCCTCCACTTT. Residues: CATQGPYGNSPLHF.

As regards this clonotype: A much more abundant neighbour one base away suggests this may be a read error. This chain joins TRBV7-9 and TRBJ1-2; TRBD1 might be the D (6 bases). CDR1 SEHNR and CDR2 FQNEAQ come from the germline V gene (reference sequence). This CDR3 has 13 amino acids. Here the CDR3 DNA reads TGTGCCAGCAGCTTAGAGGGGGGCTATTGCTACACCTTC. The encoded protein is CASSLEGGYCYTF.

Concerning this clonotype: One end of the junction does not line up with germline, which may come from a read error. The rearrangement joins TRBV12-3 or TRBV12-4 to TRBJ2-3; perhaps TRBD1 as D (5 bases). This CDR3 has 14 residues. The CDR3 DNA is TGTGCCAGTAGTCCTGGGGCTTGCACATATACGCAGTATTTT. Translated: CASSPGACTYTQYF.

This clonotype was picked up one time. The chain couples TRBV7-3 to TRBJ2-2, with D possibly being TRBD1 (5 bases). V shed 4 bases and J shed 4 bases, with 13 bases lying between them. The CDR3 loop spans 15 amino acids. Germline loops: CDR1 SGHTA, CDR2 FQGTGA. Here the CDR3 DNA reads TGTGCCAGCAGCTCCCGACAGTCTGGCACCGGGGAGCTGTTTTTT. Translating gives CASSSRQSGTGELFF.

Concerning this clonotype itself: A read error may produce the germline difference seen at one junction end. The chain couples TRBV12-3 or TRBV12-4 to TRBJ1-3; the match to TRBD1 covers 9 bases. This CDR3 region has 18 residues. The CDR3 sequence is CASIPPGTGIGSGNAIYF. CDR3 in DNA: TGTGCCAGCATTCCTCCCGGGACAGGGATCGGCTCTGGAAACGCCATATATTTT.

The V and J genes are TRBV2 and TRBJ2-7; D possibly matches TRBD1 or TRBD2 (5 bases each). Germline V gene sequence: CDR1 SNHLY, CDR2 FYNNEI. The V end was cut by 7 bases, the J end by 3 bases, with 16 bases between. The CDR3 covers 14 residues. CDR3 amino acids: CASTEGRILYEQYF. The CDR3 DNA is TGTGCCAGCACCGAGGGACGGATCCTCTACGAGCAGTACTTC. The full variable domain, with the rest looked up from reference TRBV2 and TRBJ2-7, is EPEVTQTPSHQVTQMGQEVILRCVPISNHLYFYWYRQILGQKVEFLVSFYNNEISEKSEIFDDQFSVERPDGSNFTLKIRSTKLEDSAMYFCASTEGRILYEQYFGPGTRLTVT.

Of note for this clonotype: A read error is likely, as this CDR3 ends without the conserved phenylalanine or tryptophan. No DNA is shown, since the ends of the CDR3 on it are uncertain; the CDR3 is the one TCRdb lists. Here the CDR3 reads CSVEDEINNEPFI. V and J are TRBV29-1 and TRBJ2-1. The CDR3 totals 13 residues, both ends included. Germline V gives CDR1 SQVTM, CDR2 ANQGSEA.

This sequence joins TRBV11-2 and TRBJ2-2; 12 positions agree with TRBD2. The trim removed 10 bases at V and 4 bases at J, leaving 7 bases unmatched. Germline CDR1 and CDR2: SGHAT and FQNNGV. CDR3 length: 15 amino acids. In DNA, the CDR3 is TGTGCCACTGAGGGACTAGCGGGCGGCACCGGGGAGCTGTTTTTT. It is translated as CATEGLAGGTGELFF.

Comments on this clonotype: One end of the junction is discordant with germline, which a read error may explain. The chain combines TRBV11-3 with TRBJ1-1; the D is unclear. Germline CDR1 is SGHNT and CDR2 is YENEEA. This CDR3 has 16 amino acids. As DNA, the CDR3 is TGTGGCAGCAGCTTCCGGTACAGAACCCTAAACATTGAAGCTTTCTTT. It is translated as CGSSFRYRTLNIEAFF.

The chain carries TRBV4-1 and TRBJ1-1; no firm D call. Germline lookup yields CDR1 MGHRA and CDR2 YSYEKL. The CDR3 is 13 amino acids. CDR3 coding DNA: TGCGAGAGCAGCCAAGGTGGACGGGCTGAAGCTTTCTTT. Its translation is CESSQGGRAEAFF.

Comment on this clonotype: One end of the junction is discordant with germline, which a read error may explain. This chain uses TRBV6-5 with TRBJ1-2, with TRBD1 as a possible D gene (5 bases). Germline CDR1 reads MNHEY; CDR2 reads SVGAGI. CDR3 length: 17 residues. In DNA form, the CDR3 reads TGTGCCAGGAGTTACTCAATTACCGGGCAGGGTGACTATGGCTACACCTTC. It encodes CARSYSITGQGDYGYTF.

There are many counts of this clonotype. The chain is built from TRBV12-3 or TRBV12-4 and TRBJ1-3; 9 bases are a match to TRBD1. V dropped 5 bases and J dropped 13; count of bases not matched to a gene: 24. This CDR3 spans 18 amino acids. CDR3 sequence: CASSSPGTGIGSGKKIYF. The CDR3 DNA follows: TGTGCCAGCAGTAGTCCCGGGACAGGGATCGGCTCTGGAAAAAAAATATATTTT.

Concerning this clonotype itself: A much larger clone lies one base from this, so it may be a read error. V gene TRBV6-5 combines with J gene TRBJ2-2; the D is unclear. The ends were cut back, 6 bases at V and 5 bases at J, with 10 bases in the middle. Germline V gene data show CDR1 as MNHEY and CDR2 as SVGAGI. This CDR3 comprises 13 residues. CDR3: CASRSMETGELFF. CDR3 bases: TGTGCCAGCAGATCCATGGAGACCGGGGAGCTGTTTTTT.